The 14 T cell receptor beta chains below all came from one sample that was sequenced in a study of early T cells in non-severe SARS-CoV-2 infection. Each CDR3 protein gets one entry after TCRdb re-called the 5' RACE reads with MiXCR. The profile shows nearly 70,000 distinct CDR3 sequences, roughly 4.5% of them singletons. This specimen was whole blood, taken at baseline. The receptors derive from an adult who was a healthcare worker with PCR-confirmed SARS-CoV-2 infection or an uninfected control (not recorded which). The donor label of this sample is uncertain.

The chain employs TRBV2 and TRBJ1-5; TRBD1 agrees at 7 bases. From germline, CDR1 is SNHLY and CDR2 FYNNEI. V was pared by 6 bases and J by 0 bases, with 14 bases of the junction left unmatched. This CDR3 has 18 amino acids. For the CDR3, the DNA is TGTGCCAGCAGAGACCAAACCCAGGGGGGGTATAGCAATCAGCCCCAGCATTTT. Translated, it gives CASRDQTQGGYSNQPQHF.

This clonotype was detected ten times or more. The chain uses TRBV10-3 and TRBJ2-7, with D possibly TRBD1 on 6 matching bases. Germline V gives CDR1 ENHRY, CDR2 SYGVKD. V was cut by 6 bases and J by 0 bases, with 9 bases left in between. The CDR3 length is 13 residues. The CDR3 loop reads CAISLTGSYEQYF. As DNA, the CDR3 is TGTGCCATCAGCTTGACAGGCTCCTACGAGCAGTACTTC.

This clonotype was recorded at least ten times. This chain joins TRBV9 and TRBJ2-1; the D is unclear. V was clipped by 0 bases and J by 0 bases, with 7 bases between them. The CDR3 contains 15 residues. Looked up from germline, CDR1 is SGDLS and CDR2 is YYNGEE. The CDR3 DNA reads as TGTGCCAGCAGCGTAGGTGTCAGCTCCTACAATGAGCAGTTCTTC. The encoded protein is CASSVGVSSYNEQFF.

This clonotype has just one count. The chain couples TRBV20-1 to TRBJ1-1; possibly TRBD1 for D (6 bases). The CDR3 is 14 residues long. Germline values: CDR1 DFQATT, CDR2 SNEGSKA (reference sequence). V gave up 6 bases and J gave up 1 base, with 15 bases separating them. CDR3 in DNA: TGCAGTGCCCCCAGGACAGCCAAGAACACTGAAGCTTTCTTT. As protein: CSAPRTAKNTEAFF.

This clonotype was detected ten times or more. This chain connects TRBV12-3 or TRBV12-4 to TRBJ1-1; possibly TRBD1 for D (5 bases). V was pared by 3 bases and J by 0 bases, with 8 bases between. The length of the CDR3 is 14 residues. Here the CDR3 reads CASSLGRMNTEAFF. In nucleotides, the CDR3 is TGTGCCAGCAGTTTGGGACGGATGAACACTGAAGCTTTCTTT.

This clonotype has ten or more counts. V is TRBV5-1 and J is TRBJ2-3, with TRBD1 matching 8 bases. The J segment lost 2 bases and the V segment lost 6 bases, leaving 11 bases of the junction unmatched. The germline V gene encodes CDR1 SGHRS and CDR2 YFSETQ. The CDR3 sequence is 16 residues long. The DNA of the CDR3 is TGCGCCAGCACTCAAGCCGGGACAGGCCCCACAGATACGCAGTATTTT. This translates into CASTQAGTGPTDTQYF.

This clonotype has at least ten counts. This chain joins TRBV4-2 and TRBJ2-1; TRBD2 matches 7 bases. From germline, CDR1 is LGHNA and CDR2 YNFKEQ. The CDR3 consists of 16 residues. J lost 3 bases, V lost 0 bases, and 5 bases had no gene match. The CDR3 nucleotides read TGTGCCAGCAGCCAAGACCCTAGCGGTATCTACAATGAGCAGTTCTTC. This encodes CASSQDPSGIYNEQFF.

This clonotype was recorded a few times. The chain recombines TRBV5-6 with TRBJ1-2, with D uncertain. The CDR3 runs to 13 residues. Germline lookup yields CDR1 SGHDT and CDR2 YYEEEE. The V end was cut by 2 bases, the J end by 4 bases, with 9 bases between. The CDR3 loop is CASSFGGPYGYTF. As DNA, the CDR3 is TGTGCCAGCAGCTTCGGCGGGCCCTATGGCTACACCTTC.

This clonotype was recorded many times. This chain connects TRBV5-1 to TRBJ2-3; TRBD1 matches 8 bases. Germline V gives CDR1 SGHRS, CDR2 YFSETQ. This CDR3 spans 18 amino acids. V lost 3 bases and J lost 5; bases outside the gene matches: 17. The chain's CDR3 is CASSSPPDRGALIDTQYF. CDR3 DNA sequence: TGCGCCAGCAGCTCCCCTCCTGACAGGGGTGCATTGATAGATACGCAGTATTTT.

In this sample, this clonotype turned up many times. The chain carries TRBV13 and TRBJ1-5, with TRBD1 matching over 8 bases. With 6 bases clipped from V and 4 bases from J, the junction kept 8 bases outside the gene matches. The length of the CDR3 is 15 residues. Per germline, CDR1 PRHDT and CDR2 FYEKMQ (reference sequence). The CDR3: CASRKQGEGNQPQHF. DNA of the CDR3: TGTGCCAGCAGAAAACAGGGGGAAGGGAATCAGCCCCAGCATTTT.

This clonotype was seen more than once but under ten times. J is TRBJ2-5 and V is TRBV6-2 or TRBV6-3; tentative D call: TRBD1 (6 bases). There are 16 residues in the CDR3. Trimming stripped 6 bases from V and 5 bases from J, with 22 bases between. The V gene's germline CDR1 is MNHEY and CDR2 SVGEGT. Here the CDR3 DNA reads TGTGCCAGCAGCACCGGACAGACCGCGATCGGGGAGACCCAGTACTTC. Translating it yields CASSTGQTAIGETQYF.

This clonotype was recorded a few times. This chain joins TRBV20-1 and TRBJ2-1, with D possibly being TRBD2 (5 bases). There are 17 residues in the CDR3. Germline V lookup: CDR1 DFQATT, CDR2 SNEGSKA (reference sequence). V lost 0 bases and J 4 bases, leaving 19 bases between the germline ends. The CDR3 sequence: CSARDNDGLAIYNEQFF. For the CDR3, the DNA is TGCAGTGCTAGAGATAACGATGGGCTAGCCATATACAATGAGCAGTTCTTC.

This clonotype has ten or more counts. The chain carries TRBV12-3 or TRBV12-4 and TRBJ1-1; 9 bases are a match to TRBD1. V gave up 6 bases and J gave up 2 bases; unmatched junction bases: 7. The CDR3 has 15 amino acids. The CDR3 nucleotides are TGTGCCAGCAGACGGACAGGGGTCGTCAACACTGAAGCTTTCTTT. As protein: CASRRTGVVNTEAFF.

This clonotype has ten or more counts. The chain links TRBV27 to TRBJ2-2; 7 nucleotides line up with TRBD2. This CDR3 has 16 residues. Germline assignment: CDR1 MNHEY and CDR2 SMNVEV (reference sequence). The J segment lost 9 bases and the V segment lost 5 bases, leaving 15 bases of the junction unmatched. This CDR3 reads CASSPISGRVGRELFF. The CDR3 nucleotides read TGTGCCAGCAGTCCTATTTCAGGGAGGGTAGGCAGGGAGCTGTTTTTT.